The 20 T cell receptor beta chains in this list originate from one sample, sequenced in a study of T cell responses to AZD1222 COVID-19 vaccine. Clones were read by immunoSEQ multiplex PCR, and TCRdb kept only the in-frame ones, dropping some. The sample consists of roughly 40,000 clones, about 90% of them appearing once. The starting material was peripheral blood, obtained 28 days after the second AZD1222 dose. Every receptor here comes from an adult who received the AZD1222 COVID-19 vaccine.

The chain recombines TRBV5-1 with TRBJ2-3; D ambiguous. The germline gives CDR1 SGHRS, CDR2 YFSETQ. The CDR3 totals 16 residues. Trimming took 0 bases from V and 0 from J, leaving 11 bases between them. DNA of the CDR3: TGCGCCAGCAGCTTGGACGGCCGAACTAGCACAGATACGCAGTATTTT. Amino acids: CASSLDGRTSTDTQYF.

This chain uses TRBV4-3 with TRBJ1-2, with TRBD1 as a possible D gene (5 bases). This CDR3 spans 15 amino acids. V gave up 1 base and J gave up 0 bases, with 9 bases separating them. Germline assignment: CDR1 LGHNA and CDR2 YSLEER. As DNA, the CDR3 is TGCGCCAGCAGCCAAGGCCAGGGTACTAACTATGGCTACACCTTC. Translating gives CASSQGQGTNYGYTF.

The chain links TRBV19 to TRBJ1-5, with TRBD1 identical over 9 bases. V lost 5 bases to trimming and J lost 9 bases; unmatched junction nucleotides: 14. Germline values: CDR1 LNHDA, CDR2 SQIVND (reference sequence). This CDR3 comprises 16 residues. CDR3 residues: CASSPLGQGEGMPQHF. The CDR3 DNA is TGTGCCAGTAGTCCCCTGGGACAGGGCGAAGGAATGCCCCAGCATTTT. Using reference TRBV19 and TRBJ1-5 for the parts outside the CDR3, the full variable domain is DGGITQSPKYLFRKEGQNVTLSCEQNLNHDAMYWYRQDPGQGLRLIYYSQIVNDFQKGDIAEGYSVSREKKESFPLTVTSAQKNPTAFYLCASSPLGQGEGMPQHFGDGTRLSIL.

The chain is built from TRBV6-1 and TRBJ1-5; no reliable D call. The V and J ends lost 4 bases and 0 bases respectively, with 13 bases between them. Germline-derived CDR1 and CDR2 are MNHNS and SASEGT. This CDR3 contains 16 residues. The CDR3 coding sequence is TGTGCCAGCAGTGGGAGGGCAGCTGTTAGCAATCAGCCCCAGCATTTT. This gives the protein CASSGRAAVSNQPQHF.

The chain employs TRBV7-2 and TRBJ1-5, with D possibly being TRBD1 (5 bases). Per germline, CDR1 SGHTA and CDR2 FQGNSA. Trimming removed 2 bases from V and 8 bases from J, with 10 bases in between. The CDR3 is made up of 13 amino acids. The CDR3 reads CASSLIPREPQHF. For the CDR3, the DNA is TGTGCCAGCAGCTTAATCCCCAGGGAGCCCCAGCATTTT.

The J gene is TRBJ1-6, the V gene TRBV19; D is possibly TRBD1 (6 bases). Germline V gene sequence: CDR1 LNHDA, CDR2 SQIVND (reference sequence). This CDR3 has 21 residues. V lost 6 bases and J 4 bases, leaving 31 bases between the germline ends. The CDR3 sequence is CASSPAGYRDGWSPYNSPLHF. The DNA of the CDR3 is TGTGCCAGTAGCCCTGCAGGGTACAGGGACGGTTGGTCGCCTTATAATTCACCCCTCCACTTT.

The CDR3 reads CASSLRGTGSNSPLHF. For the CDR3, the DNA is TGTGCCAGCAGCTTACGCGGGACAGGGAGTAATTCACCCCTCCACTTT. The J gene is TRBJ1-6, the V gene TRBV7-9; 9 nucleotides agree with TRBD1. The CDR3 runs to 16 residues. Germline values: CDR1 SEHNR, CDR2 FQNEAQ (reference sequence). V lost 2 bases to trimming and J lost 6 bases; unmatched junction nucleotides: 5.

The chain employs TRBV5-8 and TRBJ2-1, with TRBD1 identical over 9 bases. V shed 2 bases, J shed 8 bases, and the junction held 14 bases outside the gene matches. CDR3 length: 17 amino acids. Germline V gene data show CDR1 as SGHTS and CDR2 as YDEGEE. Here the CDR3 reads CASSFNYRGPASDEQFF. CDR3 sequence (DNA): TGTGCCAGCAGCTTTAACTACAGGGGGCCAGCGTCTGATGAGCAGTTCTTC.

This clone was detected a few times. This chain connects TRBV3-1 (or the pseudogene TRBV3-2) to TRBJ1-1; no clear D gene. The V gene lost 3 bases and the J gene lost 5 bases, with 10 bases spanning the gap. The CDR3 has 13 residues. Germline V CDR1 and CDR2: LGHDT, YNNKEL (reference sequence). This CDR3 reads CASSHKTRTEAFF. The CDR3 DNA reads TGTGCCAGCAGCCATAAAACGCGGACTGAAGCTTTCTTT.

This clone occurred once. A read error may account for a junction end that differs from germline. This rearrangement joins TRBV3-1 (or the pseudogene TRBV3-2) to TRBJ2-7; D is perhaps TRBD1 or TRBD2 (6 bases each). Per the germline V gene, CDR1 is LGHDT and CDR2 is YNNKEL (reference sequence). This CDR3 region has 17 residues. The CDR3 sequence: CARSQHERGRGGYEQYF. The CDR3 nucleotides are TGTGCCCGCAGCCAACACGAACGCGGCAGGGGAGGCTACGAGCAGTACTTC.

This clone has only one observation. The chain combines TRBV5-1 with TRBJ2-5; 10 bases are shared with TRBD2. The CDR3 has 13 amino acids. Trimming at V came to 4 bases and at J to 5 bases, leaving 2 bases not matched to a gene. Germline V gives CDR1 SGHRS, CDR2 YFSETQ. In nucleotides, the CDR3 is TGCGCCAGCAGCCCGGGACTAGCGGAGACCCAGTACTTC. It codes for CASSPGLAETQYF.

The genes are TRBV19 and TRBJ2-5; maybe TRBD2 (5 bases). V shed 5 bases and J shed 5 bases, with 15 bases lying between them. The germline V gene has CDR1 LNHDA and CDR2 SQIVND (reference sequence). The CDR3 runs 14 residues. As DNA, the CDR3 is TGTGCCAGTAGTCGGGGAGCCCCCCGGGAGACCCAGTACTTC. It yields the protein CASSRGAPRETQYF.

J is TRBJ1-2 and V is TRBV6-5; TRBD1 matches at 7 bases. From germline, CDR1 is MNHEY and CDR2 SVGAGI. The CDR3 contains 15 residues. J gave up 0 bases and V 6 bases, and 7 bases lay outside the gene matches. The CDR3 nucleotides are TGTGCCAGCAGGGCCGACAGGGCGGCTAACTATGGCTACACCTTC. This gives the protein CASRADRAANYGYTF.

The chain combines TRBV5-1 with TRBJ2-3, with 9 positions matching TRBD1. Germline trimming cut 2 bases from V and 13 bases from J; bases unmatched to any gene: 11. The CDR3 is 14 residues long. Germline V lookup: CDR1 SGHRS, CDR2 YFSETQ. CDR3 residues: CASSFSGGQGREYF. The CDR3 nucleotides read TGCGCCAGCAGCTTTAGTGGTGGACAGGGGAGGGAGTATTTT.

The gene calls are TRBV5-1 and TRBJ2-5; 12 bases fit TRBD1. This CDR3 has 18 amino acids. In germline, CDR1 is SGHRS, CDR2 YFSETQ. The V segment lost 0 bases and the J segment 1 base; nucleotides outside the gene matches: 7. The CDR3: CASSLGGQGAALQETQYF. The CDR3 DNA sequence: TGCGCCAGCAGCTTGGGGGGACAGGGGGCCGCCCTCCAAGAGACCCAGTACTTC.

V is TRBV2 and J is TRBJ2-5, with D unresolved. Trimming shortened V by 4 bases and J by 4 bases, and 4 bases separated the two germline ends. CDR3 size: 11 residues. Germline CDR1 SNHLY, CDR2 FYNNEI. CDR3 nucleotides: TGTGCCAGCAGTGTTGTAGAGACCCAGTACTTC. This translates into CASSVVETQYF.

This clone was seen a handful of times. The rearrangement joins TRBV7-2 to TRBJ1-1, with D perhaps TRBD1 (6 bases). The CDR3 runs 13 residues. CDR1 and CDR2 from the germline V gene are SGHTA and FQGNSA. Trimming took 3 bases from V and 5 from J, leaving 10 bases between them. The DNA for the CDR3 is TGTGCCAGCAGCTTTTCAGGGGCTACTGAAGCTTTCTTT. Encoded protein: CASSFSGATEAFF.

V gene TRBV7-8 combines with J gene TRBJ1-6, with D unresolved. In germline, CDR1 is SGHVS, CDR2 FQNEAQ. The V end was cut by 2 bases, the J end by 5 bases, with 10 bases between. CDR3 length equals 15 residues. CDR3 region: CASSLTYDHNSPLHF. In DNA form, the CDR3 reads TGTGCCAGCAGCTTAACTTACGATCATAATTCACCCCTCCACTTT.

CDR3 loop: CASSQAGTGATYGYTF. The CDR3 DNA is TGTGCCAGCAGCCAGGCCGGGACAGGGGCGACCTATGGCTACACCTTC. This chain links TRBV7-8 with TRBJ1-2, with 10 bases matching TRBD1. The trim removed 5 bases at V and 4 bases at J, leaving 10 bases unmatched. CDR3 size: 16 residues. The germline gives CDR1 SGHVS, CDR2 FQNEAQ.

The J gene is TRBJ2-5, the V gene TRBV7-2; a possible D gene is TRBD1 (5 bases). Trimming took off 1 base at V and 2 bases at J, with 11 bases between the two ends. Germline lookup yields CDR1 SGHTA and CDR2 FQGNSA. This CDR3 is 15 amino acids long. The CDR3 DNA is TGTGCCAGCAGCTTAGTAGCCCGACAGCAAGAGACCCAGTACTTC. Its protein product is CASSLVARQQETQYF.